The clone carrying this TCR beta chain came up many times. These data originate in a study of T-cell memory formation after mild COVID-19. Germline CDR1 is LGHNA and CDR2 is YNFKEQ. The CDR3 spans 16 residues. V was clipped by 3 bases and J by 2 bases, with 14 bases between them. TCRdb recomputed calls from the 5' RACE reads with MiXCR, one row per CDR3 protein. The sample gives roughly 560,000 distinct CDR3 sequences, around 20% of which show up once; under 15% is in the top ten. The sample was PBMCs or a T cell subset sorted from them (not recorded which). The chain links TRBV4-2 to TRBJ1-5; D is possibly TRBD1 (5 bases). This receptor was identified in an adult woman who had mild COVID-19 (a few samples of this study predate the infection). Cell type and time point are not known. The CDR3 here is CASSQAVQGGNQPQHF. The CDR3 nucleotides are TGTGCCAGCAGCCAGGCAGTCCAGGGTGGCAATCAGCCCCAGCATTTT.